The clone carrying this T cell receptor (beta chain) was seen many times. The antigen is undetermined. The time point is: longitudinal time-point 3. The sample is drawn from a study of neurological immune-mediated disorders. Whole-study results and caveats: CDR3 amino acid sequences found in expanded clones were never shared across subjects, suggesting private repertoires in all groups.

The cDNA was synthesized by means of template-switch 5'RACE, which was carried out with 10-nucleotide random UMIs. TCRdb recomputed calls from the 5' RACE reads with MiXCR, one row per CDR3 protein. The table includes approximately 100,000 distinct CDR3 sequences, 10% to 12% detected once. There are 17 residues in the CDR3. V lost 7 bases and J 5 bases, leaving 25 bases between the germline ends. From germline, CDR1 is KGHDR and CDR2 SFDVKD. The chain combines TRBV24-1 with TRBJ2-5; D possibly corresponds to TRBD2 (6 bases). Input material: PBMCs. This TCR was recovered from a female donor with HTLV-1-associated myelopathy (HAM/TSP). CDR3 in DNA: TGTGCCACCAGCCCCCAAGGGCGGGGCGGCGCGAAGGAGACCCAGTACTTC. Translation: CATSPQGRGGAKETQYF.